Given below is one T cell receptor beta chain in context. No antigen is known for it. These data come from a study of shared clonotypes between healthy human individuals. About the study: The composition of the donors was a couple of women and a few men aged 18 to 49.

At a deep level, the assay was run. For every subset, genomic DNA was evenly distributed across several immunoSEQ plates. Some clones are missing from TCRdb's copy, which holds only in-frame ones; the method was immunoSEQ multiplex PCR. This table has 500,000 to 650,000 clones, just over 75% appearing once. Findings and caveats of the study: Investigators collected only blood, and repertoires in tissues likely differ.

The origin of this receptor is a middle-aged woman in good health. Some clones in this sample may be carry-over from other donors' samples. Sequencing input: PBMCs.

In DNA form, the CDR3 reads TGTGCCAGCAGCCGGCGGGAGGGCGGGACCGGGGAGCTGTTTTTT. This encodes CASSRREGGTGELFF. J is TRBJ2-2 and V is TRBV11-2; 9 nucleotides match TRBD2. J was trimmed by 5 bases and V by 5 bases; bases with no gene match: 6. Germline lookup yields CDR1 SGHAT and CDR2 FQNNGV. There are 15 residues in the CDR3.